The TCR beta chain described here comes from a study of T cells in Graves' hyperthyroidism and ophthalmopathy. Study-wide findings and caveats: Most thyroid-expanded clonotypes above 0.001 were also found in blood. Progression to ophthalmopathy was predicted a median of approximately 6.4 months early.

V was pared by 0 bases and J by 3 bases, with 2 bases between. The CDR3 totals 13 residues. Per germline, CDR1 MNHEY and CDR2 SMNVEV (reference sequence). The sample holds many counts of this clonotype. Its antigen is unidentified. For the diagnoses, clinical symptoms, serum thyroxine and TRAb, thyroid ultrasound and orbital computed tomography were used. There were TCR beta CDR3 regions amplified from RNA transcripts. Using the HTBI primer set, a first-round RT-PCR was run on the TCR CDR3. One entry per CDR3 protein results from TCRdb running MiXCR on the multiplex PCR reads. The sample shows around 300,000 distinct CDR3 sequences, approximately 13% of them seen only once.

The sample taken for sequencing was blood. The V gene is TRBV27, the J gene TRBJ2-2; D is unresolved. The receptor was derived from a young woman with Graves' hyperthyroidism. CDR3: CASSLSDTGELFF. The CDR3, as DNA: TGTGCCAGCAGTTTATCAGACACCGGGGAGCTGTTTTTT.